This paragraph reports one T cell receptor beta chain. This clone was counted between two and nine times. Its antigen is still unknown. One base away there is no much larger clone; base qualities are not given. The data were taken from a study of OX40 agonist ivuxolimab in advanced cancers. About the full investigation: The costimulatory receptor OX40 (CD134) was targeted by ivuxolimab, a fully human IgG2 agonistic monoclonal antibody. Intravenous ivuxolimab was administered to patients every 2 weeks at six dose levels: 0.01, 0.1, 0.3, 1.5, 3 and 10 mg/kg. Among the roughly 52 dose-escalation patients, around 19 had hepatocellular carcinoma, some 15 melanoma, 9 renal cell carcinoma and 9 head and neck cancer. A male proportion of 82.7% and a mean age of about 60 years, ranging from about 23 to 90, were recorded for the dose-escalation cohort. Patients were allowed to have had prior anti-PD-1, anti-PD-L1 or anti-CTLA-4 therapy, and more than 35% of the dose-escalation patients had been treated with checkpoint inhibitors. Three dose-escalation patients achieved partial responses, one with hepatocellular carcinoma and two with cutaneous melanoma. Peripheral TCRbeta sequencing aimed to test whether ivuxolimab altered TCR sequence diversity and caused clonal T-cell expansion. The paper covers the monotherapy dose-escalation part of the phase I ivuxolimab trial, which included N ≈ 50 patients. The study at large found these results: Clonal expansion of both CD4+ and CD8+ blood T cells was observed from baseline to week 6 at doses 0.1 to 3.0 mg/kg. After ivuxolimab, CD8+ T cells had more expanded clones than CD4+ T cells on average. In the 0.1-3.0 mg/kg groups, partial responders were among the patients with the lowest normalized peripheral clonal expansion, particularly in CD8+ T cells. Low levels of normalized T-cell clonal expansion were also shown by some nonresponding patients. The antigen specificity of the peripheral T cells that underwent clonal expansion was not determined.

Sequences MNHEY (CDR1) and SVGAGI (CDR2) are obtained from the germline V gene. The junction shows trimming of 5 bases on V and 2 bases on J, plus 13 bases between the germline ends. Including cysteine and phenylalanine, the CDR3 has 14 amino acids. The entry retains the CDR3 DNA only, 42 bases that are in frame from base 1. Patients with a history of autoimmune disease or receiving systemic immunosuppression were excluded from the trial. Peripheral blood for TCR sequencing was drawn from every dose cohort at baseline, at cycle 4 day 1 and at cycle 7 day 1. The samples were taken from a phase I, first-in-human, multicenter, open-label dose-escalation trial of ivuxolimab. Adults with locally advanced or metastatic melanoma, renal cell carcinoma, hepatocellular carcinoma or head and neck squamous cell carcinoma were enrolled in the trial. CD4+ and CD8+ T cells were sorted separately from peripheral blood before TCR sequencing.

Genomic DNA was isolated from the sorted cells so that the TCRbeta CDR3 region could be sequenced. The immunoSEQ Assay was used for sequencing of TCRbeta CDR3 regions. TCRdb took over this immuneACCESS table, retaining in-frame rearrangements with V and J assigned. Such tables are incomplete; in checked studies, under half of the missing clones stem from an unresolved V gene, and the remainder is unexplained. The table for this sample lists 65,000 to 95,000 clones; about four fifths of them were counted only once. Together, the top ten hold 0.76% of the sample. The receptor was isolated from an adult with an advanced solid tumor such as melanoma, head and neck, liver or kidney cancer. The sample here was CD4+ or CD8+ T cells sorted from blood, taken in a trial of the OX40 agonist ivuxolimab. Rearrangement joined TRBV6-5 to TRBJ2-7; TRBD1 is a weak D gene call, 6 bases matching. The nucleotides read TGTGCCAGCAGTCGAGAAGGGGGTCCCTACGAGCAGTACTTC. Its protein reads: CASSREGGPYEQYF.